Listed below are T cell receptor beta chains from one sample, sequenced in a study of T cells in Graves' hyperthyroidism and ophthalmopathy. TCRdb re-called the multiplex PCR reads through MiXCR, storing one row per CDR3 protein. This sample yields 400,000 or so distinct CDR3 sequences, of which roughly 15% are seen a single time; about 20% belongs to the top ten. The sequenced sample consisted of blood. All receptors derive from a woman aged 60-70 years with Graves' ophthalmopathy. CDR3s include the opening cysteine and the closing phenylalanine or tryptophan. D genes are given only for firm matches. Clone size is not always given. Where it is, it says once, few, many or a class for expanded clones.

>TRBJ1-1|many|TRBV7-2|-
CASSPRPQGTEAFF
TGTGCCAGCAGCCCCCGCCCCCAGGGGACTGAAGCTTTCTTT
>TRBJ2-3|many|TRBV11-1|TRBD2
CASSPPRGRGTDTQYF
TGTGCCAGCAGCCCCCCAAGAGGGAGGGGTACAGATACGCAGTATTTT
>TRBJ2-1|-|TRBV5-4|-
CASSWLGSSYNEQFF
TGTGCCAGCAGCTGGCTGGGTTCCTCCTACAATGAGCAGTTCTTC
>TRBJ2-2|many|TRBV12-3/TRBV12-4|TRBD2
CASSNSGSGTGELFF
TGTGCCAGCAGCAATAGCGGGAGTGGGACCGGGGAGCTGTTTTTT
>TRBJ2-3|many|TRBV5-1|-
CASSLDTDTQYF
TGCGCCAGCAGCTTGGACACAGATACGCAGTATTTT
>TRBJ2-1|-|TRBV20-1|-
CSALGDSYNEQFF
TGCAGTGCTCTAGGAGATTCCTACAATGAGCAGTTCTTC
>TRBJ1-2|many|TRBV12-3/TRBV12-4|-
CASSPHGQGYGYTF
TGTGCCAGCAGTCCCCATGGTCAAGGCTATGGCTACACCTTC
>TRBJ2-1|many|TRBV24-1|TRBD2
CATRTSGRNNEQFF
TGTGCCACCCGGACTAGCGGGAGAAACAATGAGCAGTTCTTC
>TRBJ2-3|many|TRBV7-2|-
CASSLIRDTQYF
TGTGCCAGCAGCTTAATCAGGGATACGCAGTATTTT
>TRBJ2-5|many|TRBV7-9|-
CASSPPQAEQKQETQYF
TGTGCCAGCAGCCCCCCCCAAGCGGAGCAGAAGCAAGAGACCCAGTACTTC
>TRBJ1-4|-|TRBV7-2|-
CASSLEVVFAGEKLFF
TGTGCCAGCAGCTTAGAAGTGGTCTTTGCGGGTGAAAAACTGTTTTTT
>TRBJ2-5|-|TRBV6-6|-
CASSYSAVQETQYF
TGTGCCAGCAGTTACTCCGCGGTCCAAGAGACCCAGTACTTC
>TRBJ2-3|-|TRBV19|-
CASNTVGSTDTQYF
TGTGCCAGTAACACGGTTGGGAGCACAGATACGCAGTATTTT
>TRBJ2-3|once|TRBV6-2/TRBV6-3|-
CASSDREFVDTQYF
TGTGCCAGCAGTGACCGGGAGTTCGTAGATACGCAGTATTTT
>TRBJ2-3|many|TRBV2|-
CASSEARFTDTQYF
TGTGCCAGCAGTGAAGCCCGGTTCACAGATACGCAGTATTTT
>TRBJ1-2|many|TRBV12-3/TRBV12-4|-
CASSLAAVSRYGYTF
TGTGCCAGCAGTTTAGCGGCTGTGTCACGATATGGCTACACCTTC
>TRBJ2-1|many|TRBV3-1|-
CASSQDLSSYNEQFF
TGTGCCAGCAGCCAAGATCTGAGCTCCTACAATGAGCAGTTCTTC
>TRBJ2-5|many|TRBV18|TRBD1
CASSQSGQGLQETQYF
TGTGCCAGCTCACAGTCCGGACAGGGCCTCCAAGAGACCCAGTACTTC
>TRBJ2-3|many|TRBV27|TRBD2
CASSLEPSGRGDTQYF
TGTGCCAGCAGTTTGGAACCAAGCGGGAGAGGCGATACGCAGTATTTT
>TRBJ2-3|many|TRBV24-1|TRBD2
CATSDPTSGSTDTQYF
TGTGCCACCAGTGACCCAACTAGCGGGAGCACAGATACGCAGTATTTT
>TRBJ2-2|few|TRBV9|-
CASSVAWGTGELFF
TGTGCCAGCAGCGTAGCCTGGGGGACCGGGGAGCTGTTTTTT
>TRBJ2-5|-|TRBV20-1|-
CSALDRNQETQYF
TGCAGTGCCCTTGACAGGAACCAAGAGACCCAGTACTTC
>TRBJ2-3|few|TRBV2|TRBD2
CASSVPPGLAIADTQYF
TGTGCCAGCAGTGTTCCACCGGGACTAGCCATTGCAGATACGCAGTATTTT
>TRBJ2-3|few|TRBV20-1|TRBD1
CSAVRGRRDWGTDTQYF
TGCAGTGCTGTCAGGGGGCGTCGGGATTGGGGCACAGATACGCAGTATTTT
>TRBJ2-1|-|TRBV6-1|TRBD2
CASSEIAGPYNEQFF
TGTGCCAGCAGTGAAATAGCGGGTCCCTACAATGAGCAGTTCTTC
>TRBJ2-1|-|TRBV9|TRBD2
CASSVSSGRMNEQFF
TGTGCCAGCAGCGTATCAAGCGGGAGAATGAATGAGCAGTTCTTC
>TRBJ2-1|-|TRBV2|TRBD2
CASTAGLAGDNDEQFF
TGTGCCAGCACCGCCGGGCTAGCGGGAGACAACGATGAGCAGTTCTTC
>TRBJ2-2|many|TRBV2|-
CASSDISGNTGELFF
TGTGCCAGCAGTGACATTAGCGGGAACACCGGGGAGCTGTTTTTT
>TRBJ1-2|many|TRBV12-3/TRBV12-4|TRBD1
CASGRTGPNYGYTF
TGTGCCAGCGGTAGGACAGGGCCTAACTATGGCTACACCTTC
>TRBJ2-1|many|TRBV5-1|TRBD2
CASSLVRGLAGDEQFF
TGCGCCAGCAGCTTGGTCAGGGGACTAGCGGGAGATGAGCAGTTCTTC
>TRBJ2-7|-|TRBV27|TRBD1
CATYDRVTYEQYF
TGTGCCACTTACGACAGGGTCACCTACGAGCAGTACTTC
>TRBJ1-2|many|TRBV2|TRBD1
CASWDRVDYGYTF
TGTGCCAGCTGGGACAGGGTGGACTATGGCTACACCTTC
>TRBJ2-7|-|TRBV4-1|-
CASSQDPAYTYEQYF
TGCGCCAGCAGCCAAGATCCCGCCTACACCTACGAGCAGTACTTC
>TRBJ1-4|-|TRBV7-6|-
CASSIQRFEKLFF
TGTGCCAGCAGCATACAGAGATTCGAAAAACTGTTTTTT
>TRBJ2-5|many|TRBV5-1|-
CASSLEGGKETQYF
TGCGCCAGCAGCTTGGAAGGGGGTAAAGAGACCCAGTACTTC
>TRBJ2-7|-|TRBV6-1|-
CASTPPGGFHEQYF
TGTGCCAGCACCCCCCCTGGGGGCTTCCACGAGCAGTACTTC
>TRBJ2-7|-|TRBV20-1|-
CSAKGRGEGADYEQYF
TGCAGTGCTAAGGGGCGGGGCGAGGGAGCGGACTACGAGCAGTACTTC
>TRBJ2-7|many|TRBV11-2|TRBD2
CASSLEWRERDEQYF
TGTGCCAGCAGCTTAGAATGGCGGGAGAGGGACGAGCAGTACTTC
>TRBJ2-3|many|TRBV3-1|-
CASSQGSLFTQYF
TGTGCCAGCAGCCAAGGATCACTGTTTACGCAGTATTTT
>TRBJ2-5|few|TRBV19|TRBD2
CASSASGSETQYF
TGTGCCAGTAGTGCCAGCGGGAGCGAGACCCAGTACTTC
>TRBJ1-1|few|TRBV10-2|TRBD1
CASRDRGDTEAFF
TGCGCCAGCAGGGACAGGGGGGACACTGAAGCTTTCTTT
>TRBJ1-6|many|TRBV30|-
CAWSSPLPGVKVPLHF
TGTGCCTGGAGCTCGCCCCTACCAGGAGTAAAAGTTCCCCTCCACTTT
>TRBJ2-1|-|TRBV12-3/TRBV12-4|TRBD1
CASSRQGSARGKQFF
TGTGCCAGCAGTCGACAGGGGTCCGCGAGGGGGAAGCAGTTCTTC
>TRBJ2-6|many|TRBV7-3|-
CASSLTVQSSGANVLTF
TGTGCCAGCAGCTTAACGGTCCAGAGCTCTGGGGCCAACGTCCTGACTTTC
>TRBJ2-1|-|TRBV7-9|TRBD1
CASISSGTGPNEQFF
TGTGCCAGCATATCTTCCGGGACAGGCCCTAATGAGCAGTTCTTC
>TRBJ2-3|many|TRBV7-8|TRBD2
CASGKRESADTQYF
TGTGCCAGCGGCAAGCGGGAGAGCGCAGATACGCAGTATTTT
>TRBJ2-7|many|TRBV29-1|TRBD2
CSVLRELGSEQYF
TGCAGCGTTCTGCGGGAGCTAGGTAGCGAGCAGTACTTC
>TRBJ1-2|many|TRBV3-1|-
CASSQDAVIYGYTF
TGTGCCAGCAGCCAAGATGCGGTAATCTATGGCTACACCTTC
>TRBJ2-7|many|TRBV11-2|TRBD2
CASSHPGLGYEQYF
TGTGCCAGCAGCCATCCGGGACTAGGTTACGAGCAGTACTTC
>TRBJ2-7|few|TRBV20-1|TRBD2
CSAQIRLAGANEQYF
TGCAGTGCTCAAATACGGCTAGCGGGAGCTAACGAGCAGTACTTC
>TRBJ1-1|many|TRBV28|-
CASSLWGKTFF
TGTGCCAGCAGTTTATGGGGAAAGACTTTCTTT
>TRBJ2-3|many|TRBV24-1|-
CATSWTTTDTQYF
TGTGCCACCAGTTGGACAACCACAGATACGCAGTATTTT
>TRBJ2-5|once|TRBV20-1|TRBD2
CSARPGGTTQETQYF
TGCAGTGCTAGACCGGGAGGCACCACTCAAGAGACCCAGTACTTC
>TRBJ2-6|few|TRBV5-1|TRBD2
CASSWETSGNSGANVLTF
TGCGCCAGCAGCTGGGAAACTAGCGGGAACTCTGGGGCCAACGTCCTGACTTTC
>TRBJ2-1|many|TRBV7-3|TRBD1
CASSLSGPGTGHEQFF
TGTGCCAGCAGCTTATCGGGGCCCGGGACAGGGCATGAGCAGTTCTTC
>TRBJ2-1|many|TRBV28|-
CASSLRVNEQFF
TGTGCCAGCAGTTTAAGGGTGAATGAGCAGTTCTTC
>TRBJ2-5|-|TRBV6-1|TRBD1
CASADRGQETQYF
TGTGCCAGCGCCGACAGGGGACAAGAGACCCAGTACTTC
>TRBJ2-2|-|TRBV19|-
CASSIDGPRSKTGELFF
TGTGCCAGTAGTATAGATGGTCCCAGAAGTAAAACCGGGGAGCTGTTTTTT
>TRBJ1-3|many|TRBV11-2|TRBD1
CASSLAPGQGAGNTIYF
TGTGCCAGCAGTTTGGCTCCGGGACAGGGGGCTGGAAACACCATATATTTT
>TRBJ2-1|-|TRBV19|-
CASSISYNEQFF
TGTGCCAGTAGTATCTCCTACAATGAGCAGTTCTTC